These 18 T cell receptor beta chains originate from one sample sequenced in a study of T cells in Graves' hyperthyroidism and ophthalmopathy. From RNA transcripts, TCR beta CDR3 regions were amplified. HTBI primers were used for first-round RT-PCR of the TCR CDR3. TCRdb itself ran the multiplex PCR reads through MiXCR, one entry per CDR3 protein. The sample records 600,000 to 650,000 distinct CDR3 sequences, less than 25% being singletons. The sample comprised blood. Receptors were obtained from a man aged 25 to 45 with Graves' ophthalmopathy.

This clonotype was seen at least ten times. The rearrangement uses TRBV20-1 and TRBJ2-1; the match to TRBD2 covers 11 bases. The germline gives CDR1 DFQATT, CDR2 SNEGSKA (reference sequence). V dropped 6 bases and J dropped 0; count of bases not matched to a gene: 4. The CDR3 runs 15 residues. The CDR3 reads CSARGTSGSYNEQFF. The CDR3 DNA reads TGCAGTGCCCGTGGGACTAGCGGCTCCTACAATGAGCAGTTCTTC.

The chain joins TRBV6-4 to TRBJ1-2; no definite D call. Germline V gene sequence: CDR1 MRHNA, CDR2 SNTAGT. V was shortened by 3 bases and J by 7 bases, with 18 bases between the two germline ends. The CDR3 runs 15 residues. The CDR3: CASSEFEAMGFGYTF. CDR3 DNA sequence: TGTGCCAGCAGTGAATTCGAGGCGATGGGGTTTGGCTACACCTTC.

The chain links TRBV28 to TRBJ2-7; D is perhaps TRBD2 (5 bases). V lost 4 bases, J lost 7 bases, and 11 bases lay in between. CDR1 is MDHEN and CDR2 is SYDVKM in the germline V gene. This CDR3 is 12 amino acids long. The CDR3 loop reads CASSYLEEEQYF. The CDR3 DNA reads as TGTGCCAGCAGTTACCTGGAGGAAGAGCAGTACTTC.

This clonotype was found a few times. The CDR3 sequence is CASSYREVSYEQYF. CDR3 coding DNA: TGTGCCAGCAGTTACCGGGAGGTCTCCTACGAGCAGTACTTC. The chain recombines TRBV28 with TRBJ2-7; TRBD2 aligns across 7 bases. Germline lookup yields CDR1 MDHEN and CDR2 SYDVKM. This CDR3 has 14 residues. V was pared by 4 bases and J by 0 bases, with 3 bases of the junction left unmatched.

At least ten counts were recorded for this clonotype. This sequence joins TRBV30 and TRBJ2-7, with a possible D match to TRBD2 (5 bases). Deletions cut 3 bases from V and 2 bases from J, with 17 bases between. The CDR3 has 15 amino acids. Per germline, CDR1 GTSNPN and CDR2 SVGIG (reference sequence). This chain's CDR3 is CAWSGVGSLTYEQYF. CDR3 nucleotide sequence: TGTGCCTGGAGCGGGGTGGGCAGCCTCACCTACGAGCAGTACTTC.

The CDR3 nucleotides are TGTGCCAGCAGTTTCGCCACAGGGGGACCTTACGAGCAGTACTTC. This codes for CASSFATGGPYEQYF. The chain joins TRBV12-3 or TRBV12-4 to TRBJ2-7; 8 nucleotides agree with TRBD1. V gave up 3 bases and J gave up 4 bases; unmatched junction bases: 8. The CDR3 extends over 15 amino acids.

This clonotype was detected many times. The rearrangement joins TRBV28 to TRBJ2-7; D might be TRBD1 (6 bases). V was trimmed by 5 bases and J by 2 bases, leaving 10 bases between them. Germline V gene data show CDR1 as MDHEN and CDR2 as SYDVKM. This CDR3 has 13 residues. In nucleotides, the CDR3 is TGTGCCAGCAGTAAGACAGGCACCTACGAGCAGTACTTC. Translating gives CASSKTGTYEQYF.

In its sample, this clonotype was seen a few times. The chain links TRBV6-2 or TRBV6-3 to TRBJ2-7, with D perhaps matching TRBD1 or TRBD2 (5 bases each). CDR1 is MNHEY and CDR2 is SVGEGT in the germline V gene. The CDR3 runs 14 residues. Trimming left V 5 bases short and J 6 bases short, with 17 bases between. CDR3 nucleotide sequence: TGTGCCAGCAGTACCCGGGACGGCGTGTCCGAGCAGTACTTC. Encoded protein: CASSTRDGVSEQYF.

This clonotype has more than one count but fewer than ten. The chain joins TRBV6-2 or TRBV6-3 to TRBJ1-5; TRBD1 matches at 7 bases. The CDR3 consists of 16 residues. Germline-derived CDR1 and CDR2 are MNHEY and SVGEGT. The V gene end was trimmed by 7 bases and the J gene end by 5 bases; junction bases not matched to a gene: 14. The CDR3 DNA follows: TGTGCCAGCAAGAAAACAGGGGCGGGGAGTTATCAGCCCCAGCATTTT. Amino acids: CASKKTGAGSYQPQHF.

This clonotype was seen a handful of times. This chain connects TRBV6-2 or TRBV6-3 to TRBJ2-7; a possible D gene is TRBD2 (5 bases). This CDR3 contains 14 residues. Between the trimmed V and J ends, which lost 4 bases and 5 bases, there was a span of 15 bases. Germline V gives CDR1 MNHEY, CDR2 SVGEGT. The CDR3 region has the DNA TGTGCCAGCAGTTTGGTGGGAGTAAAGAACGAGCAGTACTTC. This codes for CASSLVGVKNEQYF.

Written as DNA, the CDR3 is TGTGCCAGCAGTTACTCGGGGTTGGCCGGGGAGCTGTTTTTT. This translates into CASSYSGLAGELFF. This sequence joins TRBV6-5 and TRBJ2-2; D unresolved. The CDR3 contains 14 residues. The ends were cut back, 0 bases at V and 6 bases at J, with 8 bases in the middle. Germline CDR1 and CDR2: MNHEY and SVGAGI.

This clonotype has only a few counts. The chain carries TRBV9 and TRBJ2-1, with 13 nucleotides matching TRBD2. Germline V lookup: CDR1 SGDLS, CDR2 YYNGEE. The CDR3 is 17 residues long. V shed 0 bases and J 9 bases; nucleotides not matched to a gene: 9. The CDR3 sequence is CASSVADWTSGSSEQFF. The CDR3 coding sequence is TGTGCCAGCAGCGTAGCTGACTGGACTAGCGGGAGCAGTGAGCAGTTCTTC.

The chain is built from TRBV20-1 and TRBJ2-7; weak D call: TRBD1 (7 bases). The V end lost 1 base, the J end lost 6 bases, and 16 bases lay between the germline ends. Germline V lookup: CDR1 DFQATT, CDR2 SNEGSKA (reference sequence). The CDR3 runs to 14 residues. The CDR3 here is CSARVPRGVSEQYF. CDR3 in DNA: TGCAGTGCTAGAGTCCCCAGGGGGGTAAGCGAGCAGTACTTC.

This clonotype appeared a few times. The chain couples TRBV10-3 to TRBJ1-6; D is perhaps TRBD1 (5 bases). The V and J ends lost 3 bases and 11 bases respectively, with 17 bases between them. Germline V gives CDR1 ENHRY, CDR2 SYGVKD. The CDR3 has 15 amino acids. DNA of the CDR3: TGTGCCATCAGTGATGGGGACGGGGGAAGGACACCCCTCCACTTT. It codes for CAISDGDGGRTPLHF.

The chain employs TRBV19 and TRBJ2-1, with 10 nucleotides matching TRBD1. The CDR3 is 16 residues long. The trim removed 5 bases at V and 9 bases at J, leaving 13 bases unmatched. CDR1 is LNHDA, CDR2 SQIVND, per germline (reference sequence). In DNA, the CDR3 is TGTGCCAGTAGTCGACCCCCGGGACAGGGGATTGGTGAGCAGTTCTTC. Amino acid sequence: CASSRPPGQGIGEQFF.

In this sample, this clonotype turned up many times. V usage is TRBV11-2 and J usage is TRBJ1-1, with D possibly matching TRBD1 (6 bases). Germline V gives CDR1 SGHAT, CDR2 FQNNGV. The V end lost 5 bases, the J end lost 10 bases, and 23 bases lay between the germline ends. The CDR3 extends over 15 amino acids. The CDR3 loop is CASSTWLSGGLGAFF. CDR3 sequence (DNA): TGTGCCAGCAGCACCTGGCTATCGGGGGGGCTGGGAGCTTTCTTT.

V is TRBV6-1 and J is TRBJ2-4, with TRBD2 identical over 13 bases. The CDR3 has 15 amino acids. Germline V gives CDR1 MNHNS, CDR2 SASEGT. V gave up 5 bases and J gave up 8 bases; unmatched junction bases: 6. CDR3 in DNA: TGTGCCAGCAGTCCGGGACTAGCGGGACCGGACATTCAGTACTTC. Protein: CASSPGLAGPDIQYF.

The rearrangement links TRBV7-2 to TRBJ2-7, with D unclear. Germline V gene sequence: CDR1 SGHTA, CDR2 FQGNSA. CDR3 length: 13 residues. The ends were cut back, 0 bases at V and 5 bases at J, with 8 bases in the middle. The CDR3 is CASSLAHGNEQYF. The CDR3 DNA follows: TGTGCCAGCAGCTTAGCGCATGGGAACGAGCAGTACTTC.